The 28 T cell receptor beta chains reported below all come from one sample, sequenced in a study of blood T cell repertoires in COVID-19. The data were produced by immunoSEQ multiplex PCR, yet TCRdb's version contains in-frame clones alone and is incomplete. Here the sample spans roughly 260,000 clones, about nine tenths being singletons. Specimen: peripheral blood. These receptors all come from a woman aged 25 to 39 with COVID-19, enrolled during active disease.

The chain uses TRBV5-4 and TRBJ2-2; 8 bases agree with TRBD1. Germline V lookup: CDR1 SGHNT, CDR2 YYREEE (reference sequence). CDR3 length equals 14 residues. The V segment lost 4 bases and the J segment 5 bases; nucleotides outside the gene matches: 4. The CDR3 sequence: CASSTGQVTGELFF. The DNA of the CDR3 is TGTGCCAGCAGCACGGGACAGGTTACCGGGGAGCTGTTTTTT.

CDR3 loop: CASRRDSRSGNTIYF. The DNA of the CDR3 is TGTGCCAGCAGGAGGGACAGCCGATCTGGAAACACCATATATTTT. V gene TRBV2 combines with J gene TRBJ1-3; the match to TRBD1 covers 7 bases. CDR1 is SNHLY and CDR2 is FYNNEI in the germline V gene. CDR3 length: 15 residues. With V trimmed by 6 bases and J by 1 base, 6 bases remained unmatched.

This chain links TRBV4-1 with TRBJ2-7; TRBD2 matches at 8 bases. The CDR3 extends over 14 amino acids. V was clipped by 4 bases and J by 3 bases; unmatched bases: 5. Germline V gene data show CDR1 as MGHRA and CDR2 as YSYEKL. The CDR3 is CASSLTGTSYEQYF. CDR3 nucleotide sequence: TGCGCCAGCAGCCTTACCGGGACTAGCTACGAGCAGTACTTC.

A few counts support this clone. The chain combines TRBV6-5 with TRBJ1-6; possible D gene TRBD1, 5 bases. This CDR3 contains 14 residues. Germline CDR1 reads MNHEY; CDR2 reads SVGAGI. With 8 bases removed from V and 5 bases from J, the gap between germline ends came to 13 bases. CDR3: CASGISGDNSPLHF. CDR3 coding DNA: TGTGCCAGCGGTATCTCGGGGGATAATTCACCCCTCCACTTT.

This chain links TRBV3-1 (or the pseudogene TRBV3-2) with TRBJ1-5; tentative D call: TRBD1 (6 bases). Trimming took off 4 bases at V and 7 bases at J, with 14 bases between the two ends. CDR1 LGHDT and CDR2 YNNKEL come from the germline V gene (reference sequence). The CDR3 has 14 residues. The CDR3 sequence: CASSPDRSGQPQHF. CDR3 nucleotides: TGTGCCAGCAGCCCAGACAGGTCTGGGCAGCCCCAGCATTTT.

This sequence joins TRBV6-2 or TRBV6-3 and TRBJ2-7, with TRBD2 matching 8 bases. V shed 4 bases, J shed 2 bases, and the junction held 7 bases outside the gene matches. The germline V gene encodes CDR1 MNHEY and CDR2 SVGEGT. The CDR3 sequence is 15 residues long. In DNA form, the CDR3 reads TGTGCCAGCAGTTTCCTCGGACTAGCCACCTACGAGCAGTACTTC. Its protein is CASSFLGLATYEQYF.

This clone came up once. This chain uses TRBV10-1 with TRBJ2-7; the match to TRBD2 covers 8 bases. The germline CDR1 and CDR2 sequences are WNHNN and SYGVQD (reference sequence). The junction had 8 bases not matched to a gene; V was cut back by 4 bases and J by 3 bases. The CDR3 contains 15 residues. Here the CDR3 reads CASSVVGRVLYEQYF. The CDR3 DNA is TGCGCCAGCAGTGTAGTCGGGAGGGTCCTCTACGAGCAGTACTTC.

V gene TRBV21-1 combines with J gene TRBJ2-7; TRBD1, the D gene given by the table, was not confirmed from the DNA. TRBV21-1 counts as a pseudogene. This CDR3 is built from 15 residues. The CDR3: CASSPPPDRVDEQYF. In DNA, the CDR3 is TGTGCCAGCAGCCCCCCCCCGGACAGGGTGGACGAGCAGTACTTC.

The chain uses TRBV28 and TRBJ2-7; 9 bases line up with TRBD1. Germline CDR1 MDHEN, CDR2 SYDVKM. V lost 3 bases, J lost 2 bases, and 2 bases stayed unmatched. The CDR3 length is 14 residues. CDR3 nucleotides: TGTGCCAGCAGTTTTGGGACAGGGACCTACGAGCAGTACTTC. Its translation: CASSFGTGTYEQYF.

The rearrangement uses TRBV6-6 and TRBJ2-7, with 12 bases identical to TRBD1. V was clipped by 6 bases and J by 5 bases; unmatched bases: 5. CDR3 length: 14 residues. Germline CDR1 and CDR2: MNHNY and SVGAGI (reference sequence). This chain's CDR3 is CASSSGTGGDEQYF. The CDR3 bases are TGTGCCAGCAGCTCGGGGACAGGGGGCGACGAGCAGTACTTC.

The rearrangement uses TRBV28 and TRBJ1-1; no firm D call. V lost 4 bases and J 1 base, leaving 13 bases between the germline ends. There are 15 residues in the CDR3. Germline assignment: CDR1 MDHEN and CDR2 SYDVKM. The DNA of the CDR3 is TGTGCCAGCAGTTACGTGACGGCAGGGAACACTGAAGCTTTCTTT. Protein product: CASSYVTAGNTEAFF.

The table lists this clone with a count of one. This sequence joins TRBV2 and TRBJ2-5, with 7 bases fitting TRBD1. CDR3 length equals 14 residues. Germline values: CDR1 SNHLY, CDR2 FYNNEI. Trimming cost V 4 bases and J 4 bases; bases outside gene matches: 6. The CDR3 protein is CASSVQGFGETQYF. In DNA form, the CDR3 reads TGTGCCAGCAGTGTACAGGGGTTCGGAGAGACCCAGTACTTC. The full variable domain, rest sourced from reference TRBV2 and TRBJ2-5, is EPEVTQTPSHQVTQMGQEVILRCVPISNHLYFYWYRQILGQKVEFLVSFYNNEISEKSEIFDDQFSVERPDGSNFTLKIRSTKLEDSAMYFCASSVQGFGETQYFGPGTRLLVL.

The chain uses TRBV6-5 and TRBJ1-3, with TRBD1 matching 8 bases. CDR1 and CDR2 from the germline V gene are MNHEY and SVGAGI. The CDR3 has 15 amino acids. J was trimmed by 1 base and V by 6 bases; bases with no gene match: 5. The CDR3 sequence: CASSGRGPSGNTIYF. Written as DNA, the CDR3 is TGTGCCAGCAGCGGCAGGGGGCCGTCTGGAAACACCATATATTTT.

This chain uses TRBV5-4 with TRBJ2-5, with unresolved D. Germline lookup yields CDR1 SGHNT and CDR2 YYREEE (reference sequence). The CDR3 spans 11 residues. The ends were cut back, 0 bases at V and 5 bases at J, with 2 bases in the middle. The CDR3 nucleotides read TGTGCCAGCAGCTTGGCTGAGACCCAGTACTTC. It specifies CASSLAETQYF.

The chain combines TRBV29-1 with TRBJ2-7; a weak D match, TRBD1 (6 bases). The CDR3 is 12 residues long. Trimming stripped 6 bases from V and 3 bases from J, with 12 bases between. CDR1 is SQVTM and CDR2 is ANQGSEA in the germline V gene. CDR3 in DNA: TGCAGCGTCTGCCAACAGGGCTACGAGCAGTACTTC. Translating it yields CSVCQQGYEQYF.

The chain recombines TRBV25-1 with TRBJ1-5; D possibly corresponds to TRBD1 (5 bases). V was trimmed by 3 bases and J by 4 bases, leaving 16 bases between them. Germline CDR1 is MGHDK and CDR2 is SYGVNS. This CDR3 has 16 amino acids. DNA for the CDR3: TGTGCCAGCAGTGAGAACGGGGGAGAGGGTAATCAGCCCCAGCATTTT. This codes for CASSENGGEGNQPQHF.

The V gene is TRBV2, the J gene TRBJ2-2; 8 bases agree with TRBD1. The CDR3 consists of 17 residues. Germline V CDR1 and CDR2: SNHLY, FYNNEI. V trimming: 10 bases; J trimming: 9 bases; junction bases outside the gene matches: 22. DNA for the CDR3: TGTGCCACCCGAGACGTGACAGGGGCGTCGGGGTCGAGGGAGCTGTTTTTT. It encodes CATRDVTGASGSRELFF.

The chain employs TRBV5-1 and TRBJ1-6, with no clear D. V was pared by 4 bases and J by 4 bases, with 9 bases between. Germline CDR1 is SGHRS and CDR2 is YFSETQ. This CDR3 is 14 amino acids long. The CDR3 bases are TGCGCCAGCAGCCCGGCCGGGTATAATTCACCCCTCCACTTT. Its protein product is CASSPAGYNSPLHF.

The rearrangement joins TRBV5-5 to TRBJ2-5, with 8 bases lining up with TRBD2. Germline V lookup: CDR1 SGHKS, CDR2 YYEKEE (reference sequence). V lost 0 bases, J lost 5 bases, and 9 bases stayed unmatched. There are 16 residues in the CDR3. The CDR3 protein is CASSLVVAGTLETQYF. As DNA, the CDR3 is TGTGCCAGCAGCTTGGTTGTAGCGGGAACACTGGAGACCCAGTACTTC.

The chain couples TRBV15 to TRBJ2-7; D is ambiguous. Trimming took 1 base from V and 1 from J, leaving 8 bases between them. The CDR3 contains 14 residues. Germline-derived CDR1 and CDR2 are LNHNV and YYDKDF (reference sequence). The CDR3 coding sequence is TGTGCCACCAGCAGAGGACTCCATTCCTACGAGCAGTACTTC. Residues: CATSRGLHSYEQYF. Looking up the rest from reference TRBV15 and TRBJ2-7 gives the full variable domain: DAMVIQNPRYQVTQFGKPVTLSCSQTLNHNVMYWYQQKSSQAPKLLFHYYDKDFNNEADTPDNFQSRRPNTSFCFLDIRSPGLGDTAMYLCATSRGLHSYEQYFGPGTRLTVT.

This chain joins TRBV5-1 and TRBJ2-1, with a possible D match to TRBD2 (6 bases). CDR1 and CDR2 from the germline V gene are SGHRS and YFSETQ. V gave up 7 bases and J gave up 6 bases, with 14 bases separating them. The CDR3 is 13 residues long. The CDR3 protein is CASRRAGFNEQFF. The CDR3 DNA reads TGCGCCAGCCGGAGGGCCGGCTTCAATGAGCAGTTCTTC.

The V and J genes are TRBV6-5 and TRBJ2-7; TRBD2 aligns across 9 bases. The CDR3 consists of 13 residues. The ends lost 6 bases at V and 7 bases at J; junction bases unmatched: 7. CDR1 and CDR2 (germline): MNHEY, SVGAGI. The CDR3 DNA sequence: TGTGCCAGCAGCCTGGGACTAGCTCGAGAGCAGTACTTC. Amino acid sequence: CASSLGLAREQYF.

The rearrangement joins TRBV30 to TRBJ1-4; D is perhaps TRBD1 (6 bases). Germline V gene data show CDR1 as GTSNPN and CDR2 as SVGIG (reference sequence). This CDR3 comprises 14 residues. V shed 1 base and J shed 7 bases, with 13 bases lying between them. CDR3 coding DNA: TGTGCCTGGAGTGCGAGCAGGGGTGTTGAAAAACTGTTTTTT. Translating it yields CAWSASRGVEKLFF.

V gene TRBV5-4 combines with J gene TRBJ2-7; TRBD2 agrees at 8 bases. The CDR3 is made up of 15 amino acids. The J segment lost 5 bases and the V segment lost 3 bases, leaving 10 bases of the junction unmatched. Looked up from germline, CDR1 is SGHNT and CDR2 is YYREEE (reference sequence). The CDR3 region is CASSWGGGRMNEQYF. CDR3 nucleotide sequence: TGTGCCAGCAGCTGGGGGGGCGGGAGGATGAACGAGCAGTACTTC.

The rearrangement uses TRBV9 and TRBJ2-1; TRBD2 matches 16 bases. Trimming at V came to 1 base and at J to 6 bases, leaving 7 bases not matched to a gene. Per the germline V gene, CDR1 is SGDLS and CDR2 is YYNGEE. The CDR3 totals 18 residues. CDR3 in amino acids: CASSVLGGTSGRANEQFF. The CDR3 nucleotides read TGTGCCAGCAGCGTACTCGGGGGGACTAGCGGGAGGGCCAATGAGCAGTTCTTC.

The V and J genes are TRBV27 and TRBJ2-7; a possible D gene is TRBD1 (6 bases). The CDR3 extends over 14 amino acids. Germline lookup yields CDR1 MNHEY and CDR2 SMNVEV (reference sequence). Trimming removed 5 bases from V and 0 bases from J, with 11 bases in between. The CDR3 sequence: CASSPQGPSYEQYF. CDR3 coding DNA: TGTGCCAGCAGTCCTCAGGGGCCCTCCTACGAGCAGTACTTC.

This clone appeared once. The CDR3, as DNA: TGTGCCAGCAGCCCGGGGGGGTTAAGCTACGAGCAGTACTTC. The encoded protein is CASSPGGLSYEQYF. The chain employs TRBV28 and TRBJ2-7; TRBD2 agrees at 8 bases. Germline V gene data show CDR1 as MDHEN and CDR2 as SYDVKM. Trimming removed 6 bases from V and 3 bases from J; junction bases left unmatched: 7. The CDR3 sequence is 14 residues long.

This clone was found a few times. The chain uses TRBV6-5 and TRBJ2-6; 7 nucleotides align to TRBD1. Germline V CDR1 and CDR2: MNHEY, SVGAGI. With 7 bases clipped from V and 4 bases from J, the junction kept 7 bases outside the gene matches. The CDR3 runs to 15 residues. For the CDR3, the DNA is TGTGCCAGCAAGAGGGGGCGTTTGGGGGCCAACGTCCTGACTTTC. As protein: CASKRGRLGANVLTF.